This TCR beta chain was sequenced for a study of OX40 agonist ivuxolimab in advanced cancers. Turning to the study itself: A mean age of 60 years, range about 20 to 85, was recorded, and more than 80% were male.

Patients had blood sampled at baseline and again on cycle 4 day 1 and cycle 7 day 1. As to this clone: The antigen is undetermined.

Produced via immunoSEQ multiplex PCR; TCRdb's table is partial and in-frame only. The profile shows over 40,000 clones, approximately 80% of them singletons. Study-wide results and limits: Expansion of clones was among the lowest in partial responders at 0.1-3.0 mg/kg.

This sample comprised CD4+ or CD8+ T cells sorted from blood, obtained in a trial of the OX40 agonist ivuxolimab. This receptor was identified in an adult with an advanced solid tumor such as melanoma, head and neck, liver or kidney cancer.

The CDR3 DNA is TGTGCCAGCAGTTTCACACCTTCCTACGAGCAGTACTTC. This sequence encodes CASSFTPSYEQYF. V usage is TRBV6-5 and J usage is TRBJ2-7; no reliable D call. The CDR3 covers 13 residues. Germline lookup yields CDR1 MNHEY and CDR2 SVGAGI. V lost 4 bases and J 1 base, leaving 8 bases between the germline ends.